One sample yielded the 21 T cell receptor beta chains listed below, sequenced in a study of T cell repertoires in cytomegalovirus infection. MiXCR, run by TCRdb on the reads, gives a single entry per CDR3 protein. The profile shows nearly 650,000 distinct CDR3 sequences, approximately 24% of them singletons. What was sequenced was CD8+ T cells from PBMCs. These TCRs come from a human donor in good health (CMV status not recorded). Some clones in this sample may be carry-over from other donors' samples.

CDR3 amino acids: CASSYGTGFSNQPQHF. The CDR3 DNA reads TGTGCCAGCAGTTACGGGACAGGTTTTAGCAATCAGCCCCAGCATTTT. The chain has TRBV6-2 or TRBV6-3 and TRBJ1-5, with 8 positions matching TRBD1. From germline, CDR1 is MNHEY and CDR2 SVGEGT. The CDR3 runs 16 residues. V shed 2 bases and J 0 bases; nucleotides not matched to a gene: 3.

The V call is TRBV19, the J call TRBJ2-1, with 10 bases matching TRBD2. The ends lost 7 bases at V and 5 bases at J; junction bases unmatched: 17. The CDR3 loop spans 18 amino acids. Per the germline V gene, CDR1 is LNHDA and CDR2 is SQIVND (reference sequence). This CDR3 reads CASTLKVQRGGQNNEQFF. The CDR3, as DNA: TGTGCCAGTACCCTTAAGGTTCAGCGGGGGGGACAAAACAATGAGCAGTTCTTC.

This clonotype has at least ten counts. CDR3 amino acids: CASSTSTLRTDNEQFF. The CDR3 DNA reads as TGTGCCAGCAGCACCAGTACCCTTCGGACAGACAATGAGCAGTTCTTC. The V and J genes are TRBV7-2 and TRBJ2-1; possible D gene TRBD1, 6 bases. The ends were cut back, 5 bases at V and 5 bases at J, with 19 bases in the middle. The CDR3 is made up of 16 amino acids. CDR1 and CDR2 from the germline V gene are SGHTA and FQGNSA. The full variable domain, in which reference TRBV7-2 and TRBJ2-1 provide the parts outside the CDR3, is GAGVSQSPSNKVTEKGKDVELRCDPISGHTALYWYRQSLGQGLEFLIYFQGNSAPDKSGLPSDRFSAERTGGSVSTLTIQRTQQEDSAVYLCASSTSTLRTDNEQFFGPGTRLTVL.

This clonotype was recorded at least ten times. The chain has TRBV7-6 and TRBJ1-1; weak D call: TRBD1 (6 bases). The CDR3 extends over 13 amino acids. V lost 5 bases, J lost 1 base, and 8 bases lay in between. Germline V gives CDR1 SGHVS, CDR2 FNYEAQ. This CDR3 reads CASSKQGNTEAFF. The CDR3 DNA reads TGTGCCAGCAGCAAACAGGGGAACACTGAAGCTTTCTTT.

The table lists this clonotype with a few counts. The chain links TRBV7-9 to TRBJ2-7, with 7 nucleotides matching TRBD2. Looked up from germline, CDR1 is SEHNR and CDR2 is FQNEAQ (reference sequence). The CDR3 totals 16 residues. Losses at the gene ends were 5 bases for V and 0 bases for J; bases not matched to a gene: 10. The CDR3 DNA follows: TGTGCCAGCAGCCCACCCCTAGCGGACCTCTCCTACGAGCAGTACTTC. This codes for CASSPPLADLSYEQYF.

The chain is built from TRBV6-5 and TRBJ2-6; possibly TRBD2 for D (5 bases). V was shortened by 3 bases and J by 11 bases, with 14 bases between the two germline ends. The germline V gene has CDR1 MNHEY and CDR2 SVGAGI. This CDR3 contains 14 residues. The CDR3 DNA is TGTGCCAGCAGTTATTTATCGGGGTCCTACGTCCTGACTTTC. Translated, it gives CASSYLSGSYVLTF.

The V call is TRBV20-1, the J call TRBJ2-7, with D perhaps given as TRBD1 or TRBD2 (5 bases each). Trimming removed 3 bases from V and 2 bases from J, with 11 bases in between. Germline CDR1 and CDR2: DFQATT and SNEGSKA (reference sequence). The CDR3 sequence is 13 residues long. The CDR3 coding sequence is TGCAGTGCTAGTACGAGGGGCCCCTACGAGCAGTACTTC. The encoded protein is CSASTRGPYEQYF.

This clonotype was seen more than once but under ten times. V is TRBV5-5 and J is TRBJ1-1; perhaps TRBD1 as D (6 bases). Trimming cost V 0 bases and J 8 bases, with 14 bases left between them. The V gene's germline CDR1 is SGHKS and CDR2 YYEKEE (reference sequence). This CDR3 is 14 amino acids long. The CDR3 spells CASSLDTDRLEAFF. DNA for the CDR3: TGTGCCAGCAGCTTGGACACGGACAGACTAGAAGCTTTCTTT.

This chain connects TRBV29-1 to TRBJ2-3; 7 bases are a match to TRBD2. The V and J ends lost 3 bases and 0 bases, in that order; junction bases with no gene match: 3. Germline assignment: CDR1 SQVTM and CDR2 ANQGSEA. This CDR3 comprises 14 residues. CDR3 sequence (DNA): TGCAGCGTTGACTTGGGGGGGAGCACAGATACGCAGTATTTT. This encodes CSVDLGGSTDTQYF.

This chain uses TRBV19 with TRBJ1-1; tentatively, D is TRBD1 (6 bases). The CDR3 runs 12 residues. Trimming stripped 7 bases from V and 6 bases from J, with 12 bases between. Germline V lookup: CDR1 LNHDA, CDR2 SQIVND (reference sequence). The CDR3 is CASTDRRAEAFF. CDR3 coding DNA: TGTGCCAGTACTGACAGGAGGGCTGAAGCTTTCTTT. The whole variable domain, filled in from reference TRBV19 and TRBJ1-1, reads DGGITQSPKYLFRKEGQNVTLSCEQNLNHDAMYWYRQDPGQGLRLIYYSQIVNDFQKGDIAEGYSVSREKKESFPLTVTSAQKNPTAFYLCASTDRRAEAFFGQGTRLTVV.

The chain carries TRBV29-1 and TRBJ2-5, with D perhaps being TRBD1 or TRBD2 (6 bases each). Germline V lookup: CDR1 SQVTM, CDR2 ANQGSEA. The CDR3 totals 14 residues. The germline V and J ends were trimmed by 5 bases and 4 bases, with 17 bases remaining between them. CDR3 in amino acids: CSVPGPTGAETQYF. The CDR3 nucleotides are TGCAGCGTTCCCGGACCTACGGGGGCAGAGACCCAGTACTTC.

This clonotype was counted a few times. This chain links TRBV20-1 with TRBJ2-7; 8 nucleotides align to TRBD1. Germline CDR1 DFQATT, CDR2 SNEGSKA (reference sequence). Trimming took 6 bases from V and 5 from J; bases not matched to a gene: 9. The CDR3 is made up of 13 amino acids. The CDR3 bases are TGCAGTGCAACGGACAGGGAGTTCCACGAGCAGTACTTC. Residues: CSATDREFHEQYF.

There are a few counts of this clonotype. The genes are TRBV19 and TRBJ1-5; weak D call: TRBD1 (5 bases). Germline V lookup: CDR1 LNHDA, CDR2 SQIVND (reference sequence). There are 16 residues in the CDR3. V lost 3 bases and J 1 base, leaving 13 bases between the germline ends. CDR3 bases: TGTGCCAGTAGTATCGGGGGAAGGTACAGCAATCAGCCCCAGCATTTT. The encoded protein is CASSIGGRYSNQPQHF.

This clonotype was seen a handful of times. The chain carries TRBV14 and TRBJ1-2; D gene unclear. From germline, CDR1 is SGHDN and CDR2 FVKESK. V dropped 1 base and J dropped 5 bases, with 11 bases sitting between them. The length of the CDR3 is 14 residues. The CDR3 reads CASSQGEGFYGYTF. CDR3 in DNA: TGTGCCAGCAGCCAAGGAGAGGGATTTTATGGCTACACCTTC.

This chain uses TRBV28 with TRBJ1-4; D gene unclear. CDR3 size: 15 residues. V was shortened by 7 bases and J by 4 bases, with 16 bases between the two germline ends. From germline, CDR1 is MDHEN and CDR2 SYDVKM. Here the CDR3 reads CASTVGVLLNEKLFF. DNA for the CDR3: TGTGCCAGCACCGTTGGGGTCCTCCTTAATGAAAAACTGTTTTTT.

This clonotype has more than one count but fewer than ten. The chain uses TRBV5-1 and TRBJ1-1; 8 positions agree with TRBD1. The CDR3 contains 17 residues. Germline CDR1 SGHRS, CDR2 YFSETQ. Trimming cost V 3 bases and J 2 bases; bases outside gene matches: 12. The CDR3 protein is CASSSLRDRLHNTEAFF. In DNA, the CDR3 is TGCGCCAGCAGCTCTCTCCGGGACAGGTTACATAACACTGAAGCTTTCTTT.

This clonotype came up a few times. The chain carries TRBV29-1 and TRBJ1-1, with D perhaps matching TRBD1 (5 bases). This CDR3 contains 13 residues. Germline V gene sequence: CDR1 SQVTM, CDR2 ANQGSEA. V gave up 4 bases and J gave up 4 bases, with 13 bases separating them. The CDR3 reads CSVGTDSRTEAFF. In DNA form, the CDR3 reads TGCAGCGTTGGGACCGACAGCCGCACTGAAGCTTTCTTT.

The chain links TRBV28 to TRBJ1-2; 12 bases map to TRBD1. With V trimmed by 5 bases and J by 7 bases, 14 bases remained unmatched. The CDR3 consists of 17 residues. The V gene's germline CDR1 is MDHEN and CDR2 SYDVKM. The CDR3: CASSLLRGQGASIGYTF. The CDR3, as DNA: TGTGCCAGCAGTCTCCTCCGGGGACAGGGGGCGTCGATTGGCTACACCTTC.

This clonotype was picked up a small number of times. The rearrangement links TRBV5-4 to TRBJ2-2, with a weak D call TRBD1 (5 bases). The germline CDR1 and CDR2 sequences are SGHNT and YYREEE (reference sequence). The CDR3 sequence is 12 residues long. The ends were cut back, 10 bases at V and 2 bases at J, with 9 bases in the middle. CDR3 in DNA: TGTGCCGGGGCCAGAAACACCGGGGAGCTGTTTTTT. As protein: CAGARNTGELFF.

This chain connects TRBV7-6 to TRBJ2-3, with D uncertain. The V gene's germline CDR1 is SGHVS and CDR2 FNYEAQ. Trimming took 5 bases from V and 1 from J, leaving 13 bases between them. The CDR3 runs 15 residues. CDR3 residues: CASSPLSFGTDTQYF. The CDR3 bases are TGTGCCAGCAGCCCGCTTTCTTTTGGCACAGATACGCAGTATTTT.

The CDR3 DNA sequence: TGCGCCAGCAGCTTCTTAGCGGGGCCGTTCAATGAGCAGTTCTTC. Translating gives CASSFLAGPFNEQFF. The chain links TRBV5-1 to TRBJ2-1; TRBD2 matches at 8 bases. This CDR3 is built from 15 residues. V lost 2 bases to trimming and J lost 6 bases; unmatched junction nucleotides: 7. In germline, CDR1 is SGHRS, CDR2 YFSETQ. Full variable domain (outside the CDR3, taken from reference TRBV5-1 and TRBJ2-1): KAGVTQTPRYLIKTRGQQVTLSCSPISGHRSVSWYQQTPGQGLQFLFEYFSETQRNKGNFPGRFSGRQFSNSRSEMNVSTLELGDSALYLCASSFLAGPFNEQFFGPGTRLTVL.